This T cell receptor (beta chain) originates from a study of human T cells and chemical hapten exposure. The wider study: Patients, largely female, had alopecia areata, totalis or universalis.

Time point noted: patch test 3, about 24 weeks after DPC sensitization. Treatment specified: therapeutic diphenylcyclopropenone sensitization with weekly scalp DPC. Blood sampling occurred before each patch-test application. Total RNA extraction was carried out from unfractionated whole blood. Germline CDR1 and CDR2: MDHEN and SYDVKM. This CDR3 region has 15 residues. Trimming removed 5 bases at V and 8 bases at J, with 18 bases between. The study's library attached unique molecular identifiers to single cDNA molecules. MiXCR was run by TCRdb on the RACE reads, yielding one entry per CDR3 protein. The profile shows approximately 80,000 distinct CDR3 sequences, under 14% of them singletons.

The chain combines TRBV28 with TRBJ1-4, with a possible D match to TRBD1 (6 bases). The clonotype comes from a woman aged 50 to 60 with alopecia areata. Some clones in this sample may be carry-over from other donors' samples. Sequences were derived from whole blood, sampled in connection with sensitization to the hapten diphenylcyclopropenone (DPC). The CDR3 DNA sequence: TGTGCCAGCAGTCCCCGGACAGCTATAAGGGAAAAACTGTTTTTT. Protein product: CASSPRTAIREKLFF.